The clone carrying this TCR beta chain has only a few counts. The data belong to a study of CD8 T cells in ankylosing spondylitis. The CDR3 covers 14 residues. The V gene's germline CDR1 is ENHRY and CDR2 SYGVKD. Trimming stripped 10 bases from V and 3 bases from J, with 17 bases between. TCRdb re-analysed the 5' RACE reads in MiXCR, keeping a single row per CDR3 protein. The repertoire has approximately 250,000 distinct CDR3 sequences, about 24% of them found once; the top ten carry 0.5% to 0.65%. The material sequenced was blood, either unsorted or a sorted T cell fraction (not recorded which). This chain joins TRBV10-3 and TRBJ2-3, with D uncertain. The TCR originated in a male donor with ankylosing spondylitis or in good health (not recorded which). DNA of the CDR3: TGTGCCACACGGAACAACTCAAAAACAGATACGCAGTATTTT. It is translated as CATRNNSKTDTQYF.